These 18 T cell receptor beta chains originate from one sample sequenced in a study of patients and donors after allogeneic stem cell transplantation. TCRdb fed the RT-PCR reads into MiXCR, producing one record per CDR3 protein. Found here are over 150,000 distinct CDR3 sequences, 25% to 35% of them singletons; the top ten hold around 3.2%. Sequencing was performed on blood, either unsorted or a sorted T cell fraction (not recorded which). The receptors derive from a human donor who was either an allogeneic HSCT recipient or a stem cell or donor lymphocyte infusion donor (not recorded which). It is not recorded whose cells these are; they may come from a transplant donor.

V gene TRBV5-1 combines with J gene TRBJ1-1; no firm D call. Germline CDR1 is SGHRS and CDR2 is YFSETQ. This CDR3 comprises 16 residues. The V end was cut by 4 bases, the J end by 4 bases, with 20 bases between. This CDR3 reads CASSRTLGNHGTEAFF. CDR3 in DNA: TGCGCCAGCAGCCGTACCCTAGGGAACCACGGCACTGAAGCTTTCTTT. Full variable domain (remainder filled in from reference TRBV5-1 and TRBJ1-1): KAGVTQTPRYLIKTRGQQVTLSCSPISGHRSVSWYQQTPGQGLQFLFEYFSETQRNKGNFPGRFSGRQFSNSRSEMNVSTLELGDSALYLCASSRTLGNHGTEAFFGQGTRLTVV.

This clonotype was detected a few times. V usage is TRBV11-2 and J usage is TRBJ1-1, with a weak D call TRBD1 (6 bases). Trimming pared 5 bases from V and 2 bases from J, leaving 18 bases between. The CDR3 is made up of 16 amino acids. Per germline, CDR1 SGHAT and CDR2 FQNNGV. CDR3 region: CASSPMGGQINTEAFF. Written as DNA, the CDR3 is TGTGCCAGCAGCCCTATGGGGGGCCAGATTAACACTGAAGCTTTCTTT.

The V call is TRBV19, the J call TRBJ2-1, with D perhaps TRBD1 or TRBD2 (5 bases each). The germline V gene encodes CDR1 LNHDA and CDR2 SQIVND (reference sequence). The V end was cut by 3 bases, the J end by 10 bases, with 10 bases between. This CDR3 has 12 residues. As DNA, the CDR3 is TGTGCCAGTAGTATCGAGGGGCACGAGCAGTTCTTC. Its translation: CASSIEGHEQFF.

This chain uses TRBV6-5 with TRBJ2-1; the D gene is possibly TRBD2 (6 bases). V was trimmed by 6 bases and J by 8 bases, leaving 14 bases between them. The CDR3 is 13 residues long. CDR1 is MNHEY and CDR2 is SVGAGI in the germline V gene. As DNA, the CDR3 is TGTGCCAGCAGCACTGGGACTCCGTATGAGCAGTTCTTC. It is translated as CASSTGTPYEQFF.

The CDR3 spells CASSYGGLNEQYF. CDR3 bases: TGTGCCAGCAGTTACGGGGGGCTGAACGAGCAGTACTTC. The chain recombines TRBV12-3 or TRBV12-4 with TRBJ2-7; possible D gene TRBD2, 7 bases. The CDR3 is made up of 13 amino acids. V was shortened by 4 bases and J by 5 bases, with 12 bases between the two germline ends.

In nucleotides, the CDR3 is TGTGCCAGCAGTTTCATCGTGGGATCACCCCTCCACTTT. Its protein is CASSFIVGSPLHF. This rearrangement joins TRBV27 to TRBJ1-6; no clear D gene. The V and J ends lost 3 bases and 10 bases respectively, with 10 bases between them. The CDR3 is 13 residues long. The germline V gene has CDR1 MNHEY and CDR2 SMNVEV (reference sequence).

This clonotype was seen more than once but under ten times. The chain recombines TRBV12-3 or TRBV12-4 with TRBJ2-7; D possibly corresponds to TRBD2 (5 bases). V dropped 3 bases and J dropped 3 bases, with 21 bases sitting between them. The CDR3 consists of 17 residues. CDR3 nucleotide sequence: TGTGCCAGCAGTTTTGGTCCACCCGCGGGTTATTTCTACGAGCAGTACTTC. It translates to CASSFGPPAGYFYEQYF.

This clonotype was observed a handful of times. DNA of the CDR3: TGTGCCAGCAGTTACCATTATCGATCGAACACTGAAGCTTTCTTT. Translating gives CASSYHYRSNTEAFF. The chain couples TRBV6-5 to TRBJ1-1; D gene uncertain. The germline gives CDR1 MNHEY, CDR2 SVGAGI. V lost 2 bases and J lost 1, with 11 bases in between. This CDR3 spans 15 amino acids.

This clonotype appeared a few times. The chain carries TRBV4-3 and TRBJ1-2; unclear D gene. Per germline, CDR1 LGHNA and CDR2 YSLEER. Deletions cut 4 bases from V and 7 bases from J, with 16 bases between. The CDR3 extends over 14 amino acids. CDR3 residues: CASSPFPGESGYTF. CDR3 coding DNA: TGCGCCAGCAGCCCCTTTCCCGGGGAGAGTGGCTACACCTTC.

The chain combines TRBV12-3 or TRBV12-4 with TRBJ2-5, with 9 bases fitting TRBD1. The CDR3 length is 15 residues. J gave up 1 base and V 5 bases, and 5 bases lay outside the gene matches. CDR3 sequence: CASSPWDRAQETQYF. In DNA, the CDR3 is TGTGCCAGCAGTCCATGGGACAGGGCCCAAGAGACCCAGTACTTC.

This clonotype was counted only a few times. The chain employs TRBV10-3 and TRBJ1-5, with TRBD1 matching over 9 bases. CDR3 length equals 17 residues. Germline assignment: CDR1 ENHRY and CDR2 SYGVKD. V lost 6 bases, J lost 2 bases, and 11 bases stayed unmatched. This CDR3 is CAISPGQGRGGNQPQHF. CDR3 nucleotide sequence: TGTGCCATCAGCCCGGGACAGGGTCGGGGGGGCAATCAGCCCCAGCATTTT.

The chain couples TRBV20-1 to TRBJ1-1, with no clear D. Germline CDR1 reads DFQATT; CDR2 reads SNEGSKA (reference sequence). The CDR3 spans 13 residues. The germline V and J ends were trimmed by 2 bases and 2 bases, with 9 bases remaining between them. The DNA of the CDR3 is TGCAGTGCTAGAACTAGGGTTAACACTGAAGCTTTCTTT. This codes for CSARTRVNTEAFF.

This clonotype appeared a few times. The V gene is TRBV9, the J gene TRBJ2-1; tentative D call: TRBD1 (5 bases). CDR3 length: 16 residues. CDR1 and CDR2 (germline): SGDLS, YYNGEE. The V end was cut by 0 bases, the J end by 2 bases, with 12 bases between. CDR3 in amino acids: CASSVAGQGPYNEQFF. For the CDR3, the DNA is TGTGCCAGCAGCGTAGCCGGCCAGGGCCCCTACAATGAGCAGTTCTTC.

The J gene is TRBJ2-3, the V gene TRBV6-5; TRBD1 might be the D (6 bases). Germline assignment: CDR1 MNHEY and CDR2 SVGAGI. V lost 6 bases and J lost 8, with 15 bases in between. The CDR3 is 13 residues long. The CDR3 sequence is CASRTDSEGTQYF. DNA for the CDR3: TGTGCCAGCAGAACGGACAGCGAGGGTACGCAGTATTTT.

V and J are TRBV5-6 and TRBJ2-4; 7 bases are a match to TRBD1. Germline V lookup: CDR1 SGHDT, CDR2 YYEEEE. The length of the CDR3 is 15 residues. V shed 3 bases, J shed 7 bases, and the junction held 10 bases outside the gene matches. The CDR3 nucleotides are TGTGCCAGCAGCTGGAGAACCGGGACAGCCAACATTCAGTACTTC. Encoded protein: CASSWRTGTANIQYF.

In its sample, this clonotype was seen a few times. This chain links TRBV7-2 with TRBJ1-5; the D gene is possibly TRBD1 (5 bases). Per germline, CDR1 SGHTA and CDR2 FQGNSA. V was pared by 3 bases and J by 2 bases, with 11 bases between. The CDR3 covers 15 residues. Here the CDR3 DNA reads TGTGCCAGCAGCTTGGGGGGTGCCCGCAATCAGCCCCAGCATTTT. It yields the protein CASSLGGARNQPQHF.

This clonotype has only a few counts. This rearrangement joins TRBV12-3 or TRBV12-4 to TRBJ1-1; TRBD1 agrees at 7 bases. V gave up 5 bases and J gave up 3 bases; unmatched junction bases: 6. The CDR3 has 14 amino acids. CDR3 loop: CASSPTQGYTEAFF. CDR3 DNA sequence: TGTGCCAGCAGTCCGACACAGGGGTACACTGAAGCTTTCTTT.

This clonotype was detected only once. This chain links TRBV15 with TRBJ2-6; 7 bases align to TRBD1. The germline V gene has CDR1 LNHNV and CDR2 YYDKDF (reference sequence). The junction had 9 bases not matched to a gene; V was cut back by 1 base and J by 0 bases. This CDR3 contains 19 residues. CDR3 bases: TGTGCCACCAGCAGAGCTTCTACAGGGGTAGACTCTGGGGCCAACGTCCTGACTTTC. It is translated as CATSRASTGVDSGANVLTF.